These T cell receptor beta chains were read from a single sample in a study of identical twins. TCRdb recomputed calls from the 5' RACE reads with MiXCR, one row per CDR3 protein. In the table there are a few hundred thousand distinct CDR3 sequences, around a sixth of which are singletons. The sequenced sample was naive T cells sorted from blood. These receptors all come from a man aged 50 to 59 in good health. CDR3s include the opening cysteine and the closing phenylalanine or tryptophan. D genes are given only for firm matches. Expanded clones are given a class, and other clones once, few, many or no size at all.

TRBV27,.,TRBJ1-2,.,TGTGCCAGCAGTACCAAATCGACAGCAGTCTATGGCTACACCTTC,CASSTKSTAVYGYTF
TRBV7-9,TRBD1,TRBJ2-1,few,TGTGCCAGCAGCTTAAACTTTGTGACAGGGATGCGCAATGAGCAGTTCTTC,CASSLNFVTGMRNEQFF
TRBV7-8,TRBD2,TRBJ2-5,few,TGTGCCAGCAGCTTAATAATGTCGGGAGGAAGGGTGGAGACCCAGTACTTC,CASSLIMSGGRVETQYF
TRBV20-1,.,TRBJ1-1,few,TGCAGTGCTAGACAAGGCGGCGGAAACACTGAAGCTTTCTTT,CSARQGGGNTEAFF
TRBV12-3/TRBV12-4,TRBD2,TRBJ2-1,few,TGTGCCAGCAGTTCCTCACGACTAGCGGGGATCATTGAGCAGTTCTTC,CASSSSRLAGIIEQFF
TRBV11-2,TRBD2,TRBJ2-7,.,TGTGCCAGCAGCTTAGTTGCGGGGGATTCCTACGAGCAGTACTTC,CASSLVAGDSYEQYF
TRBV24-1,.,TRBJ2-1,.,TGTGCCACCAGTGATTTGCCCGGGACCCCCTACAATGAGCAGTTCTTC,CATSDLPGTPYNEQFF
TRBV5-1,TRBD2,TRBJ2-7,.,TGCGCCAGCAGCCCCGTCCCGGGAGGGCCTTACGAGCAGTACTTC,CASSPVPGGPYEQYF
TRBV20-1,.,TRBJ1-4,many,TGCAGTGCTGACACCGGTTTAAATGAAAAACTGTTTTTT,CSADTGLNEKLFF
TRBV7-9,.,TRBJ2-7,many,TGTGCCAGCAGCTCCGACCGGGTCAGACCGAATACCTGCTTC,CASSSDRVRPNTCF
TRBV9,TRBD2,TRBJ2-1,few,TGTGCCAGCAGCGTAGCGGCTAGCGGGGGATTCCTTTCCTACAATGAGCAGTTCTTC,CASSVAASGGFLSYNEQFF
TRBV7-2,.,TRBJ2-7,.,TGTGCCAGCAGCGACCCGGTCTGGGGGCGAAGACACGAGCAGTACTTC,CASSDPVWGRRHEQYF
TRBV2,.,TRBJ1-2,few,TGTGCCAGCACTAGTGTGGGCTATGGCTACACCTTC,CASTSVGYGYTF
TRBV5-1,.,TRBJ2-1,.,TGCGCCAGCAGCTTGGCCTGGGGGCGTACCTACAATGAGCAGTTCTTC,CASSLAWGRTYNEQFF
TRBV14,TRBD2,TRBJ2-1,.,TGTGCCAGCAGCCCTCCCCTACTAGCGGGAGCCTACAATGAGCAGTTCTTC,CASSPPLLAGAYNEQFF